Below, 2 T cell receptor beta chains from the same sample are listed, as sequenced in a study of cytomegalovirus exposure and HLA in healthy donors. PCR involved 60 Vbeta and 13 Jbeta primers. Generated by immunoSEQ multiplex PCR, the TCRdb table keeps only in-frame clones and is missing some. The sample records 150,000 to 200,000 clones, roughly 80% being singletons. The sample comprised PBMCs. The receptor set was obtained from a boy younger than 18 in good health and CMV-seronegative.

This rearrangement joins TRBV14 to TRBJ1-6, with D unresolved. Trimming removed 3 bases at V and 10 bases at J, with 7 bases between. CDR3 size: 12 residues. Germline V gives CDR1 SGHDN, CDR2 FVKESK. The CDR3 DNA follows: TGTGCCAGCAGCCATTTCCCATCACCCCTCCACTTT. It translates to CASSHFPSPLHF.

The gene calls are TRBV7-2 and TRBJ2-3, with TRBD2 matching over 7 bases. Germline loops: CDR1 SGHTA, CDR2 FQGNSA. V trimming: 1 base; J trimming: 4 bases; junction bases outside the gene matches: 5. The CDR3 contains 15 residues. The CDR3 here is CASSLGLATPDTQYF. The CDR3 region has the DNA TGTGCCAGCAGCTTAGGACTAGCAACCCCAGATACGCAGTATTTT. The full variable domain, rest sourced from reference TRBV7-2 and TRBJ2-3, is GAGVSQSPSNKVTEKGKDVELRCDPISGHTALYWYRQSLGQGLEFLIYFQGNSAPDKSGLPSDRFSAERTGGSVSTLTIQRTQQEDSAVYLCASSLGLATPDTQYFGPGTRLTVL.